Listed below are T cell receptor beta chains from one sample, sequenced in a study of technical replicates of blood from a few donors. Here immunoSEQ multiplex PCR was the method, and the copy in TCRdb shows in-frame clones only, minus some. The profile shows about 84,000 clones, around 93% of them singletons. The sequenced material came from T cells isolated from PBMCs. These receptors all come from a human donor in good health. Both conserved end residues are part of each CDR3. A D gene is named only where the DNA matches it firmly. Clone sizes are given selectively: once, few, many, or a class where the clone is expanded.

clone size: -
V gene: TRBV6-1
J gene: TRBJ2-5
D gene: -
CDR3 DNA: TGTGCCAGCAGGCCCCGAGGCGTTGAGACCCAGTACTTC
CDR3 protein: CASRPRGVETQYF

clone size: once
V gene: TRBV6-5
J gene: TRBJ1-1
D gene: -
CDR3 DNA: TGTGCCAGCAGTTACGGACCGTCAGGGCGAGAAGCTTTCTTT
CDR3 protein: CASSYGPSGREAFF

clone size: -
V gene: TRBV19
J gene: TRBJ2-1
D gene: TRBD2
CDR3 DNA: TGTGCCAGTAGTATCCGAGCGGGGGGGCCCTACAATGAGCAGTTCTTC
CDR3 protein: CASSIRAGGPYNEQFF

clone size: -
V gene: TRBV7-9
J gene: TRBJ1-1
D gene: -
CDR3 DNA: TGTGCCAGCAGCGCACCTAGCGGGGGTCCGAACACTGAAGCTTTCTTT
CDR3 protein: CASSAPSGGPNTEAFF

clone size: few
V gene: TRBV5-4
J gene: TRBJ2-7
D gene: TRBD1
CDR3 DNA: TGTGCCAGCAGCTTGGATATTAGTTGGGGACAGGTCTCCTACGAGCAGTACTTC
CDR3 protein: CASSLDISWGQVSYEQYF

clone size: -
V gene: TRBV4-2
J gene: TRBJ1-2
D gene: TRBD1
CDR3 DNA: TGTGCCAGCAGCCAAGAGGGGACAGGAACCTATGGCTACACCTTC
CDR3 protein: CASSQEGTGTYGYTF

clone size: -
V gene: TRBV7-9
J gene: TRBJ2-7
D gene: TRBD2
CDR3 DNA: TGTGCCAGCACTAGCGGGACCTCCTACGAGCAGTACTTC
CDR3 protein: CASTSGTSYEQYF

clone size: -
V gene: TRBV6-6
J gene: TRBJ1-1
D gene: -
CDR3 DNA: TGTGCCAGCAGTTACCAGGGGAACACTGAAGCTTTCTTT
CDR3 protein: CASSYQGNTEAFF

clone size: -
V gene: TRBV6-1
J gene: TRBJ2-7
D gene: -
CDR3 DNA: TGTGCCAGCGGGCCTGCTGGTTACGAGCAGTACTTC
CDR3 protein: CASGPAGYEQYF

clone size: -
V gene: TRBV2
J gene: TRBJ2-3
D gene: TRBD2
CDR3 DNA: TGTGCCAGCAGTGACCTACTAGCGGCTAGCACAGATACGCAGTATTTT
CDR3 protein: CASSDLLAASTDTQYF

clone size: once
V gene: TRBV6-5
J gene: TRBJ2-3
D gene: TRBD2
CDR3 DNA: TGTGCCAGCAGTTACTATAGCGGGAGGGAGGCAGATACGCAGTATTTT
CDR3 protein: CASSYYSGREADTQYF

clone size: -
V gene: TRBV4-1
J gene: TRBJ2-5
D gene: -
CDR3 DNA: TGCGCCAGCAGCCAAGGTCCTAGCCAGGAGACCCAGTACTTC
CDR3 protein: CASSQGPSQETQYF

clone size: -
V gene: TRBV5-6
J gene: TRBJ1-5
D gene: TRBD1
CDR3 DNA: TGTGCCAGCAGCTTGAAGGGACAGAGCGCGCGAACTCAGCCCCAGCATTTT
CDR3 protein: CASSLKGQSARTQPQHF

clone size: -
V gene: TRBV5-5
J gene: TRBJ1-2
D gene: TRBD1
CDR3 DNA: TGTGCCAGCAGCTTCCAGGGGGGAAACTATGGCTACACCTTC
CDR3 protein: CASSFQGGNYGYTF

clone size: -
V gene: TRBV4-2
J gene: TRBJ1-1
D gene: -
CDR3 DNA: TGTGCCAGCAGCCATCCCACAGGGATTACTGAAGCTTTCTTT
CDR3 protein: CASSHPTGITEAFF

clone size: -
V gene: TRBV5-1
J gene: TRBJ1-3
D gene: TRBD1
CDR3 DNA: TGCGCCAGCAGCTTAACAGGGGCTGTGGCAGGAAACACCATATATTTT
CDR3 protein: CASSLTGAVAGNTIYF

clone size: -
V gene: TRBV30
J gene: TRBJ2-4
D gene: -
CDR3 DNA: TGTGCCTGGAGTCCACTAGCCAAAAACATTCAGTACTTC
CDR3 protein: CAWSPLAKNIQYF

clone size: -
V gene: TRBV6-6
J gene: TRBJ1-2
D gene: -
CDR3 DNA: TGTGCCAGCAGTTACGGGGCAGCCACGTCTGGCTACACCTTC
CDR3 protein: CASSYGAATSGYTF

clone size: once
V gene: TRBV4-1
J gene: TRBJ1-1
D gene: TRBD1
CDR3 DNA: TGCGCCAGCAGCGCTGGACAGGGGGCGACTGAAGCTTTCTTT
CDR3 protein: CASSAGQGATEAFF

clone size: -
V gene: TRBV6-5
J gene: TRBJ2-7
D gene: -
CDR3 DNA: TGTGCCAGCACTGACAGTACCTACGAGCAGTACTTC
CDR3 protein: CASTDSTYEQYF

clone size: -
V gene: TRBV4-2
J gene: TRBJ2-7
D gene: TRBD1
CDR3 DNA: TGTGCCAGCAGCCAGGATCACGGACAGGGGAACTACGAGCAGTACTTC
CDR3 protein: CASSQDHGQGNYEQYF

clone size: -
V gene: TRBV27
J gene: TRBJ1-2
D gene: TRBD1
CDR3 DNA: TGTGCCAGCAGTTTATCGGGGGACAGTCCCTCTTACTATGGCTACACCTTC
CDR3 protein: CASSLSGDSPSYYGYTF

clone size: -
V gene: TRBV5-6
J gene: TRBJ1-6
D gene: -
CDR3 DNA: TGTGCCAGCAGCGTAGTATTACGGAATTCACCCCTCCACTTT
CDR3 protein: CASSVVLRNSPLHF

clone size: once
V gene: TRBV2
J gene: TRBJ2-5
D gene: -
CDR3 DNA: TGTGCCAGCAGTGTCTCTGGGGAGGTAGGAGAGACCCAGTACTTC
CDR3 protein: CASSVSGEVGETQYF

clone size: -
V gene: TRBV7-7
J gene: TRBJ2-5
D gene: TRBD2
CDR3 DNA: TGTGCTAGCAGCTTATCGGCGGGGGGAGTAGAGACCCAGTACTTC
CDR3 protein: CASSLSAGGVETQYF

clone size: -
V gene: TRBV11-2
J gene: TRBJ2-2
D gene: -
CDR3 DNA: TGTGCCAGCAGCTTAGATCGGTACACCGGGGAGCTGTTTTTT
CDR3 protein: CASSLDRYTGELFF

clone size: -
V gene: TRBV10-2
J gene: TRBJ2-3
D gene: -
CDR3 DNA: TGCGCCAGCTTCAGGGGGGCTTACACAGATACGCAGTATTTT
CDR3 protein: CASFRGAYTDTQYF

clone size: -
V gene: TRBV7-8
J gene: TRBJ1-3
D gene: -
CDR3 DNA: TGTGCCAGCAGCCATACCTTAGTGGGCTCCTCTGGAAACACCATATATTTT
CDR3 protein: CASSHTLVGSSGNTIYF

clone size: -
V gene: TRBV28
J gene: TRBJ2-7
D gene: -
CDR3 DNA: TGTGCCAGTTCAATAGCAAGCGTGGAATGCGAGCAGTACTTC
CDR3 protein: CASSIASVECEQYF

clone size: -
V gene: TRBV7-2
J gene: TRBJ2-5
D gene: TRBD2
CDR3 DNA: TGTGCCAGCAGCTTCCTAGCGGGGCTCCAAGAGACCCAGTACTTC
CDR3 protein: CASSFLAGLQETQYF

clone size: once
V gene: TRBV18
J gene: TRBJ2-7
D gene: -
CDR3 DNA: TGTGCCAGCTCACCAGGTTCGGGAAGCAGGAACGAGCAGTACTTC
CDR3 protein: CASSPGSGSRNEQYF

clone size: -
V gene: TRBV9
J gene: TRBJ2-1
D gene: TRBD1
CDR3 DNA: TGTGCCAGCAGCGGATACGGACAGGCCTACAATGAGCAGTTCTTC
CDR3 protein: CASSGYGQAYNEQFF

clone size: -
V gene: TRBV18
J gene: TRBJ2-7
D gene: -
CDR3 DNA: TGTGCCAGCTCACCGGAGCGGATCTACGAGCAGTACTTC
CDR3 protein: CASSPERIYEQYF

clone size: -
V gene: TRBV7-6
J gene: TRBJ2-5
D gene: -
CDR3 DNA: TGTGCCAGCAGCCCTGGAGCGGGTATGTGGGAGACCCAGTACTTC
CDR3 protein: CASSPGAGMWETQYF

clone size: -
V gene: TRBV2
J gene: TRBJ1-2
D gene: -
CDR3 DNA: TGTGCCAGCAGTGAAAGCGGCCGGGGGGGGACTGACCGCTACACCTTC
CDR3 protein: CASSESGRGGTDRYTF

clone size: -
V gene: TRBV19
J gene: TRBJ2-4
D gene: -
CDR3 DNA: TGTGCCAGTAGTATGGATAGCGGAGGTTCCCTAGCCAAAAACATTCAGTACTTC
CDR3 protein: CASSMDSGGSLAKNIQYF

clone size: -
V gene: TRBV11-3
J gene: TRBJ1-1
D gene: -
CDR3 DNA: TGTGCCAGCAGCCCCCAGGGATTGAACACTGAAGCTTTCTTT
CDR3 protein: CASSPQGLNTEAFF

clone size: -
V gene: TRBV9
J gene: TRBJ1-5
D gene: -
CDR3 DNA: TGTGCCAGCAGCTTTAGCCCCACGGCTGAGGAGCCCCAGCATTTT
CDR3 protein: CASSFSPTAEEPQHF

clone size: -
V gene: TRBV7-9
J gene: TRBJ1-2
D gene: -
CDR3 DNA: TGTGCCAGCAGCTTATTAGGAGGATATGGCTACACCTTC
CDR3 protein: CASSLLGGYGYTF

clone size: -
V gene: TRBV4-2
J gene: TRBJ2-5
D gene: -
CDR3 DNA: TGTGCCAGCAGCCAAACCCGAATTGGCAGGGGGCGGGGGGAGACCCAGTACTTC
CDR3 protein: CASSQTRIGRGRGETQYF

clone size: -
V gene: TRBV7-7
J gene: TRBJ1-3
D gene: TRBD1
CDR3 DNA: TGTGCCAGCAGCCTCGGACAGGGCTCTGGAAACACCATATATTTT
CDR3 protein: CASSLGQGSGNTIYF

clone size: -
V gene: TRBV6-5
J gene: TRBJ1-1
D gene: -
CDR3 DNA: TGTGCCAGCAGTTACTCGGTCGGGGGGGACACTGAAGCTTTCTTT
CDR3 protein: CASSYSVGGDTEAFF

clone size: -
V gene: TRBV4-1
J gene: TRBJ1-5
D gene: -
CDR3 DNA: TGCGCCAGCAGCCAACTTACAAGAAATCAGCCCCAGCATTTT
CDR3 protein: CASSQLTRNQPQHF

clone size: -
V gene: TRBV11-2
J gene: TRBJ2-7
D gene: -
CDR3 DNA: TGTGCCAGCAGCTTAGAACGGGTGAACTACGAGCAGTACTTC
CDR3 protein: CASSLERVNYEQYF

clone size: -
V gene: TRBV5-1
J gene: TRBJ2-1
D gene: -
CDR3 DNA: TGCGCCAGCAGCTTCTCCAATGAGCAGTTCTTC
CDR3 protein: CASSFSNEQFF

clone size: few
V gene: TRBV19
J gene: TRBJ1-2
D gene: TRBD1
CDR3 DNA: TGTGCCAGTAGTCCAGACTCAGGACAGGGGGCCTATGGCTACACCTTC
CDR3 protein: CASSPDSGQGAYGYTF

clone size: -
V gene: TRBV25-1
J gene: TRBJ2-7
D gene: TRBD1
CDR3 DNA: TGTGCCAGCAGTGAATGGAGACAGGGGTTGGACGAGCAGTACTTC
CDR3 protein: CASSEWRQGLDEQYF

clone size: once
V gene: TRBV10-3
J gene: TRBJ2-1
D gene: TRBD2
CDR3 DNA: TGTGCCATGGGGGAACCTAGCGGGGCCTACAATGAGCAGTTCTTC
CDR3 protein: CAMGEPSGAYNEQFF

clone size: -
V gene: TRBV6-4
J gene: TRBJ2-1
D gene: -
CDR3 DNA: TGTGCCAGCAGTGATTCGGTTAAGGAGGGCAATGAGCAGTTCTTC
CDR3 protein: CASSDSVKEGNEQFF

clone size: few
V gene: TRBV5-1
J gene: TRBJ1-1
D gene: -
CDR3 DNA: TGCGCCAGCACCCCAGGGGAGAAGGTTGAAGCTTTCTTT
CDR3 protein: CASTPGEKVEAFF

clone size: -
V gene: TRBV11-3
J gene: TRBJ1-3
D gene: TRBD1
CDR3 DNA: TGTGCCAGCAGCCTACCAAAAACCGGGACAGCGTACTCTGGAAACACCATATATTTT
CDR3 protein: CASSLPKTGTAYSGNTIYF

clone size: -
V gene: TRBV9
J gene: TRBJ1-1
D gene: -
CDR3 DNA: TGTGCCAGCAGCGTACTCCCCACTCTCGGAGGGTCGGTAGCTTTCTTT
CDR3 protein: CASSVLPTLGGSVAFF

clone size: -
V gene: TRBV7-3
J gene: TRBJ2-1
D gene: -
CDR3 DNA: TGTGCCAGCAGCTTAATAGGGGTTGGTCAGAATGAGCAGTTCTTC
CDR3 protein: CASSLIGVGQNEQFF

clone size: few
V gene: TRBV19
J gene: TRBJ2-1
D gene: TRBD1
CDR3 DNA: TGTGCCAGCCGACAGGGGGGGGACAATGAGCAGTTCTTC
CDR3 protein: CASRQGGDNEQFF

clone size: -
V gene: TRBV16
J gene: TRBJ2-1
D gene: -
CDR3 DNA: TGTGCCAGCAGCCACGGGGGGCGCGAATACAATGAGCAGTTCTTC
CDR3 protein: CASSHGGREYNEQFF